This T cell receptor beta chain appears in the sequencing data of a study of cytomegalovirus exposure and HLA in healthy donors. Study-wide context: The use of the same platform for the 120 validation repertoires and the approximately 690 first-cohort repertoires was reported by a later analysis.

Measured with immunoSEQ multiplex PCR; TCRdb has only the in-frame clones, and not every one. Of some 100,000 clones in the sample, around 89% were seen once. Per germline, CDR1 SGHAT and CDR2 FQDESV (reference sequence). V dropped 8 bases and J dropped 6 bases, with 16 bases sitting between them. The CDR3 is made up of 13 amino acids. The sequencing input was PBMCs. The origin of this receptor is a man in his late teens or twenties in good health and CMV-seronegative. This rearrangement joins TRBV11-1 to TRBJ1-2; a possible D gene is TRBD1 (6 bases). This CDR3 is CASGDRRINGYTF. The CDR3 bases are TGTGCCAGCGGTGACAGGCGGATAAATGGCTACACCTTC.